This TCR beta chain was captured by sequencing in a study of PD-1 blockade in classical Hodgkin lymphoma (dated by TCRdb to 2020 to 2021). Concerning the study at large: Nivolumab dosing was 3 mg/kg intravenously every 2 weeks, continuing until either disease progression or unacceptable toxicity. To define a peripheral blood immune signature of response to PD-1 blockade in classical Hodgkin lymphoma, the study combined TCR beta sequencing with CyTOF. Here is what the overall study found, with its caveats: Trial patients achieving complete response had baseline diversity similar to newly diagnosed patients, whereas partial responders and progressors had significantly lower diversity. Baseline TCR diversity was reported to be lower in newly diagnosed patients than in healthy donors and to be lower still in relapsed/refractory patients. The study covered only a single clinical trial cohort, and the causes of the repertoire differences, possibly disease activity or prior therapy, were still not defined. By C4D1, a significant rise was seen in CD4+ TCR diversity but not in CD8+ TCR diversity (p=0.0027 vs p=0.16), and the rise was most apparent among complete responders (p=0.02). Lower diversity was observed in patients in whom nivolumab was started less than 1 year after ASCT, and these patients were excluded from later analyses so that confounding by immune reconstitution would be avoided.

Concerning this clone itself: The antigen it binds to is not known. One base away there is no much larger clone; base qualities are not given.

The Qiagen DNeasy kit was used to extract genomic DNA from unsorted PBMCs and from the negatively selected CD4+ and CD8+ fractions. TCR beta CDR3 regions were subjected to amplification by immunoSEQ multiplex PCR with primers that anneal to V and J segments. A synthetic immune receptor repertoire was used to minimize amplification bias, and any remaining bias was removed computationally after sequencing. The authors processed their data as follows. Repertoire diversity was quantified as the Shannon entropy index using custom Python scripts. The unsorted, CD4+ and CD8+ repertoires were each analyzed separately, with the exception of combined analyses, where CD4+ and CD8+ sequences were merged in silico. Clonal expansion was defined as at least a 2-fold frequency increase after treatment relative to C1D1, with a pseudocount of 0.5 for undetected baseline clones. Clones with 0 or 1 copy at C1D1 were classified as singleton clones, and clones with 2 or more copies were classified as non-singleton clones. Clones expanded in unsorted samples were labelled as CD4+, CD8+ or unknown by matching protein sequences in sorted samples from the same patient. Wilcoxon tests were applied to paired samples to test diversity changes from C1D1 to C4D1. The table comes from immuneACCESS by way of TCRdb, which keeps in-frame sequences with V and J called. Part of the clones is missing from these tables; in studies checked, under half for an unresolved V gene and the rest for unknown reasons. V and J calls plus clone size are reproduced from that table; the DNA served to infer D and trimming. The sample table shows approximately 57,000 clones, and around 93% are seen once. 10% of the sample is taken by the ten largest.

The sample's time point, from its label and the paper: cycle 2 day 1 (C2D1) of nivolumab. All trial patients had relapsed after autologous stem cell transplantation, with cohorts A, B and C differing in prior brentuximab vedotin exposure. The trial cohort comprised some 60 patients with relapsed/refractory classical Hodgkin lymphoma whose best overall responses were complete response, partial response or progressive disease. Single-agent nivolumab was administered to trial patients in the multi-cohort phase II CheckMate 205 trial. An independent review committee assessed best overall response by applying the 2007 International Working Group response criteria. Trial PBMCs were collected immediately before nivolumab initiation (C1D1) and during therapy at cycle 2 day 1 and cycle 4 day 1. Peripheral blood was collected in 8 mL Vacutainer Cell Preparation Tubes, from which PBMCs were isolated by centrifugation and then cryopreserved.

This material consisted of peripheral blood mononuclear cells (PBMCs), taken before the second cycle of nivolumab. The TCR comes from a human donor with classical Hodgkin lymphoma.

The CDR3 region: CASSGRVRDGAGYTF. DNA sequence: TGTGCCAGCAGCGGGAGAGTGAGGGACGGCGCTGGCTACACCTTC. In this chain, TRBV9 is recombined with TRBJ1-2; TRBD1 is perhaps the D gene, given 5 matching bases. V lost 3 bases and J lost 7 bases; the stretch between them is 19 bases long. From the cysteine through the phenylalanine, the CDR3 covers 15 amino acids. The kept DNA is CDR3 alone, 45 bases in frame from the first base. Looking up the germline V gene yields CDR1 SGDLS and CDR2 YYNGEE.